What follows are 3 T cell receptor beta chains derived from one specimen sequenced in a study of cytomegalovirus exposure and HLA in healthy donors. PCR used 60 Vbeta primers and 13 Jbeta primers. Data came from immunoSEQ multiplex PCR; TCRdb stores just in-frame clones and leaves some out. This sample has under 150,000 clones, with approximately 82% found just once. Sequencing was carried out using PBMCs. The source is a man in his forties in good health and CMV-seronegative.

This clone was counted a single time. The rearrangement links TRBV27 to TRBJ1-5; tentatively, D is TRBD1 (5 bases). The CDR3 totals 15 residues. CDR1 is MNHEY, CDR2 SMNVEV, per germline (reference sequence). Trimming took 4 bases from V and 6 from J, leaving 16 bases between them. CDR3 nucleotides: TGTGCCAGCAGTTCCGCCGCGGGGGGGGGTCAGCCCCAGCATTTT. Translating gives CASSSAAGGGQPQHF.

This chain connects TRBV27 to TRBJ1-5, with D maybe TRBD1 (6 bases). Trimming left V 5 bases short and J 6 bases short, with 17 bases between. Germline CDR1 MNHEY, CDR2 SMNVEV (reference sequence). CDR3 length: 15 amino acids. The CDR3 region is CASSAFEGGGQPQHF. DNA for the CDR3: TGTGCCAGCAGTGCGTTTGAGGGGGGGGGTCAGCCCCAGCATTTT.

J is TRBJ2-7 and V is TRBV28; D remains ambiguous. In germline, CDR1 is MDHEN, CDR2 SYDVKM. V shed 5 bases and J shed 4 bases, with 15 bases lying between them. This CDR3 is built from 14 residues. The CDR3 DNA follows: TGTGCCAGCAGTCCCATGAGTTTCTTTTACGAGCAGTACTTC. It translates to CASSPMSFFYEQYF.